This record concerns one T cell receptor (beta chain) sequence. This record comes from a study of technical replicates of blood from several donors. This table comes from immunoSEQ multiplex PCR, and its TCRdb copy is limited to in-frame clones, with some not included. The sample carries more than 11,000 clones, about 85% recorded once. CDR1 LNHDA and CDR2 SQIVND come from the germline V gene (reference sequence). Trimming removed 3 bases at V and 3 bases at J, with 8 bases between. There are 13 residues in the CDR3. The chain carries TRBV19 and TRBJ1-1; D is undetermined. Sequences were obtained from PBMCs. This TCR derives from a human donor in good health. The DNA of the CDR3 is TGTGCCAGTAGTATGAGGCGGGACACTGAAGCTTTCTTT. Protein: CASSMRRDTEAFF. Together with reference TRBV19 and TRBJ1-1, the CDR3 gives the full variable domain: DGGITQSPKYLFRKEGQNVTLSCEQNLNHDAMYWYRQDPGQGLRLIYYSQIVNDFQKGDIAEGYSVSREKKESFPLTVTSAQKNPTAFYLCASSMRRDTEAFFGQGTRLTVV.